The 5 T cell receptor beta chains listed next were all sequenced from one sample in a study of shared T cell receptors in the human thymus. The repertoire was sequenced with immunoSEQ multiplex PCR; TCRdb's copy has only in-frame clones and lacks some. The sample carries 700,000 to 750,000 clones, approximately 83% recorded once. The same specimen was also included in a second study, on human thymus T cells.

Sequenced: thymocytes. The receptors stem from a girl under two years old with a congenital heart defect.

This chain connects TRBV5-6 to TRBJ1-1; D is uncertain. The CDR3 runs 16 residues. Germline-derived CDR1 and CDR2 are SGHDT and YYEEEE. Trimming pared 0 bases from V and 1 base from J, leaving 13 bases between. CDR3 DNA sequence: TGTGCCAGCAGCTTGGGGTACGGGGAGGCGAACACTGAAGCTTTCTTT. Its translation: CASSLGYGEANTEAFF. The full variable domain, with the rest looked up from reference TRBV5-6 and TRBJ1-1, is DAGVTQSPTHLIKTRGQQVTLRCSPKSGHDTVSWYQQALGQGPQFIFQYYEEEERQRGNFPDRFSGHQFPNYSSELNVNALLLGDSALYLCASSLGYGEANTEAFFGQGTRLTVV.

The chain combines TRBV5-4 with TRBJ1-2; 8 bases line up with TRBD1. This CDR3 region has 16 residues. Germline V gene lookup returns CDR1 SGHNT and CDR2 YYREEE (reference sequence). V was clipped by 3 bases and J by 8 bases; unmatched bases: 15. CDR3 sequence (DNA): TGTGCCAGCAGCTCTAGAACCGGACAGGGCCCGAGAGGCTACACCTTC. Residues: CASSSRTGQGPRGYTF.

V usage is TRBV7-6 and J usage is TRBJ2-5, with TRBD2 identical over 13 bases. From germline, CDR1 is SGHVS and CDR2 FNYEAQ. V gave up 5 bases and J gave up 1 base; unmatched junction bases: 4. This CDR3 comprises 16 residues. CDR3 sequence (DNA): TGTGCCAGCAGCAACCGACTAGCGGGGGGCCAAGAGACCCAGTACTTC. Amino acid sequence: CASSNRLAGGQETQYF.

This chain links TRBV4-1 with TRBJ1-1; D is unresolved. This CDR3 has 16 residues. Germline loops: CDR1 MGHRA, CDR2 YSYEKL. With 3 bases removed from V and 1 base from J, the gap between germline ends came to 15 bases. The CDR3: CASSHTGVLGNTEAFF. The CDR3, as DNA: TGCGCCAGCAGCCACACCGGAGTGTTGGGGAACACTGAAGCTTTCTTT.

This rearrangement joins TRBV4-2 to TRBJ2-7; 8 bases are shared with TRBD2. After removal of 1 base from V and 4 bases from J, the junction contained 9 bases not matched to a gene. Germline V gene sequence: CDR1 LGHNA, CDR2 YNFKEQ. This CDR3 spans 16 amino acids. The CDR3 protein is CASSQVNGGARYEQYF. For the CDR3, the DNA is TGTGCCAGCAGCCAAGTTAACGGGGGGGCCCGGTACGAGCAGTACTTC.